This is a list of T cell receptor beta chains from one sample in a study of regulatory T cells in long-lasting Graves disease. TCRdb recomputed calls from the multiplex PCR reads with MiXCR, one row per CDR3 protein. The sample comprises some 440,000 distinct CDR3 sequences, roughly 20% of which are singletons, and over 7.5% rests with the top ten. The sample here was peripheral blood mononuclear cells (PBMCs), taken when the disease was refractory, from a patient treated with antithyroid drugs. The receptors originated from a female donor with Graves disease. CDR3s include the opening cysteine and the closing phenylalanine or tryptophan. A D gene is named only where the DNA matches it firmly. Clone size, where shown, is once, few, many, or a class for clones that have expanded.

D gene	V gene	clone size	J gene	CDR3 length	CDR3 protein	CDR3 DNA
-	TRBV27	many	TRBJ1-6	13	CASSQYGVSPLHF	TGTGCCAGCAGTCAATACGGGGTCTCACCCCTCCACTTT
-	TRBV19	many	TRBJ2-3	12	CASRDLTDTQYF	TGTGCCAGCAGGGACCTGACAGATACGCAGTATTTT
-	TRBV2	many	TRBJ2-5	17	CASSEVQGRGWGKTQYF	TGTGCCAGCAGTGAAGTTCAGGGCAGGGGCTGGGGAAAGACCCAGTACTTC
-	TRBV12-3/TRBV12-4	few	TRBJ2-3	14	CASSLHRGTDTQYF	TGTGCCAGCAGTTTGCACAGGGGCACAGATACGCAGTATTTT
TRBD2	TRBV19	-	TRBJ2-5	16	CASTPGAGTKVETQYF	TGTGCCAGTACCCCCGGCGCAGGGACTAAGGTGGAGACCCAGTACTTC
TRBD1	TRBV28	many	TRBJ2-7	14	CASSPQGVAYEQYF	TGTGCCAGCAGTCCCCAGGGGGTCGCCTACGAGCAGTACTTC
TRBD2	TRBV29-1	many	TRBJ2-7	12	CSVGSGRYEQYF	TGCAGCGTTGGTAGCGGGAGATACGAGCAGTACTTC
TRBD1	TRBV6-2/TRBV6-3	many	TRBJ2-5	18	CASSYSIRKGGTQETQYF	TGTGCCAGCAGTTACTCGATCCGGAAAGGGGGCACCCAAGAGACCCAGTACTTC
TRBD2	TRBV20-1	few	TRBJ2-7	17	CSARPPWASGRGYEQYF	TGCAGTGCTAGACCCCCGTGGGCTAGCGGACGGGGCTACGAGCAGTACTTC
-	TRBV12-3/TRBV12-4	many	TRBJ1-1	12	CASSSLRFEAFF	TGTGCCAGCAGTTCCTTAAGGTTTGAAGCTTTCTTT
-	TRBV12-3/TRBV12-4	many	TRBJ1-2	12	CASRLDLYGYTF	TGTGCCAGCAGGCTAGACCTCTATGGCTACACCTTC
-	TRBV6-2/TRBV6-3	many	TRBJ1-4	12	CASSWGRGQLFF	TGTGCCAGCAGTTGGGGGAGAGGACAACTGTTTTTT
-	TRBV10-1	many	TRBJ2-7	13	CASSESKSNEQYF	TGCGCCAGCAGTGAGTCGAAGAGTAACGAGCAGTACTTC
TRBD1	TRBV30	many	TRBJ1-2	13	CAWTAGQGFGYTF	TGTGCCTGGACCGCGGGACAGGGGTTTGGCTACACCTTC
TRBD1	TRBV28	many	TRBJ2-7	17	CASSRTGFKTLSYEQYF	TGTGCCAGCAGCCGGACAGGGTTTAAGACCCTTTCCTACGAGCAGTACTTC
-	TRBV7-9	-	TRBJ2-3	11	CASSLSGAQYF	TGTGCCAGCAGCTTGAGTGGGGCGCAGTATTTT
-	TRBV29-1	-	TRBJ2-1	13	CSVADLANGEQFF	TGCAGCGTCGCCGATCTAGCGAACGGTGAGCAGTTCTTC
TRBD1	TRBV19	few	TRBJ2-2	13	CASSWTGPGELFF	TGTGCCAGTAGTTGGACAGGTCCCGGGGAGCTGTTTTTT
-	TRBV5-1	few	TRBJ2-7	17	CASSVGGQPQSFYEQYF	TGCGCCAGCAGCGTCGGGGGACAGCCTCAGAGTTTCTACGAGCAGTACTTC
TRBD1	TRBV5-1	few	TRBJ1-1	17	CASRLAGTALSNTEAFF	TGCGCCAGCAGACTAGCCGGGACAGCCCTTTCGAACACTGAAGCTTTCTTT
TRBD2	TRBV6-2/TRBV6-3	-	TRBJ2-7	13	CASSGGRLYEQYF	TGTGCCAGCTCGGGAGGGAGGTTATACGAGCAGTACTTC
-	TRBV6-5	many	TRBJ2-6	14	CASSWDSGANVLTF	TGTGCCAGCAGTTGGGACTCTGGGGCCAACGTCCTGACTTTC
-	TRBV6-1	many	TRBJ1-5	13	CASRGSWAQPQHF	TGTGCCAGCAGGGGTTCCTGGGCACAGCCCCAGCATTTT
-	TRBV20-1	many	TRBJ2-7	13	CSARRRDSYEQYF	TGCAGTGCTAGAAGGCGGGATAGCTACGAGCAGTACTTC
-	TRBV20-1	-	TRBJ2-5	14	CSASISDIQETQYF	TGCAGTGCTAGTATTAGCGACATCCAAGAGACCCAGTACTTC
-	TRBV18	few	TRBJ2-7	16	CASSPIPGPGTYEQYF	TGTGCCAGCTCGCCTATACCGGGGCCCGGAACCTACGAGCAGTACTTC
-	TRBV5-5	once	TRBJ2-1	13	CASSQGLYNEQFF	TGTGCCAGCAGCCAAGGACTGTACAATGAGCAGTTCTTC
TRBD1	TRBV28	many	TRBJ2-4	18	CASSSGQVVLLAKNIQYF	TGTGCCAGCAGTTCGGGACAGGTCGTTTTGCTAGCCAAAAACATTCAGTACTTC
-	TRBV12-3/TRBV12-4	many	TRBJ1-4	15	CASSTTTVGSASLVF	TGTGCCAGCAGCACCACGACGGTGGGCTCTGCCAGCCTGGTTTTT
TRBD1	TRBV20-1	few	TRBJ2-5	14	CSAQGTGSVETQYF	TGCAGTGCTCAAGGGACAGGGAGTGTGGAGACCCAGTACTTC
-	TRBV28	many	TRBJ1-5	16	CASSFPPWKGNQPQHF	TGTGCCAGCAGTTTCCCCCCATGGAAGGGCAATCAGCCCCAGCATTTT
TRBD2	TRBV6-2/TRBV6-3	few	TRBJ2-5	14	CASSYSRGGGTQYF	TGTGCCAGCAGTTACTCGAGGGGCGGGGGGACCCAGTACTTC
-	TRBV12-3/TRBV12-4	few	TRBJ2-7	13	CASSVGRSYGQYF	TGTGCCAGCAGTGTGGGCAGATCCTACGGGCAGTACTTC
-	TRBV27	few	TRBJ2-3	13	CASRQLGPDTQYF	TGTGCCAGCAGGCAGTTGGGGCCAGATACGCAGTATTTT
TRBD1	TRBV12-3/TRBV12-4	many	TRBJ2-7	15	CASSSYRGQFYEQYF	TGTGCCAGCAGTTCTTACAGGGGGCAATTTTACGAGCAGTACTTC
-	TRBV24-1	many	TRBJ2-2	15	CATSAPDWRTGELFF	TGTGCCACCAGTGCCCCGGACTGGAGGACCGGGGAGCTGTTTTTT
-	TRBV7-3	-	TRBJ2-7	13	CASSSPGAHEQYF	TGTGCCAGCAGCTCACCGGGGGCCCACGAGCAGTACTTC
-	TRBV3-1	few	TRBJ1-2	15	CASSQDAVQTYGYTF	TGTGCCAGCAGCCAAGATGCGGTGCAGACTTATGGCTACACCTTC
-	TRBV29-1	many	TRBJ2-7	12	CSVIKRGHEQYF	TGCAGCGTTATCAAACGGGGCCACGAGCAGTACTTC
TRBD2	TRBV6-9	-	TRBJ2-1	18	CASSYGFGGRALSHEQFF	TGTGCCAGCAGTTATGGCTTTGGCGGGAGGGCCTTGAGCCATGAGCAGTTCTTC
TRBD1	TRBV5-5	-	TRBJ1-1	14	CASSSGTGDPEAFF	TGTGCCAGCAGTTCCGGGACAGGGGACCCTGAAGCTTTCTTT
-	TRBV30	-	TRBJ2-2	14	CAWSGARGTGELFF	TGTGCCTGGAGTGGGGCTAGGGGCACCGGGGAGCTGTTTTTT
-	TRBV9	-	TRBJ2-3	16	CASSVEPGSGTDTQYF	TGTGCCAGCAGCGTAGAACCCGGGAGTGGGACAGATACGCAGTATTTT
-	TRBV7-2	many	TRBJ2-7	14	CASSFPTGVDEQYF	TGTGCCAGCAGCTTCCCGACAGGAGTGGACGAGCAGTACTTC